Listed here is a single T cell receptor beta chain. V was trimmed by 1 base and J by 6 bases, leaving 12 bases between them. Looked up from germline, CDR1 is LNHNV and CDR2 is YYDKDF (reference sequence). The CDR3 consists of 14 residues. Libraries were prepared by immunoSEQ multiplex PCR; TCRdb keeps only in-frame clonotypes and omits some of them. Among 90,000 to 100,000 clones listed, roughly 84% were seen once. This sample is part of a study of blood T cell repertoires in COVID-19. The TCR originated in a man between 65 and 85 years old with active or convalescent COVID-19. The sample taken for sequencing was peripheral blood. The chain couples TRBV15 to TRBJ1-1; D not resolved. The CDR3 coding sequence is TGTGCCACCAGCAGAGGGTTAGAGGCGGCTGAAGCTTTCTTT. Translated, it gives CATSRGLEAAEAFF.